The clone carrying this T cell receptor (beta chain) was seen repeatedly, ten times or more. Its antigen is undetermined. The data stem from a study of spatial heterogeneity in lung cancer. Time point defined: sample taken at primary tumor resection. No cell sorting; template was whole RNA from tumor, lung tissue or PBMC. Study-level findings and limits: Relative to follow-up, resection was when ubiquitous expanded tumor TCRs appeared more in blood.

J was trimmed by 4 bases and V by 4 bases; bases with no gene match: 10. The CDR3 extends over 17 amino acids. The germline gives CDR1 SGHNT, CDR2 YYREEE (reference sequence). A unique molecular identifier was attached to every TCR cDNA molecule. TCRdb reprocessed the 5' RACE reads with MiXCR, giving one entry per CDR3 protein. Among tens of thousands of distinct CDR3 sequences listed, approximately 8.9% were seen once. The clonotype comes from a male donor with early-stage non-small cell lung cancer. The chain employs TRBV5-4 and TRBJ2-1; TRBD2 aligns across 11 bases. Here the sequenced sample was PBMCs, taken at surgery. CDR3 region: CASSKTSGVGRYNEQFF. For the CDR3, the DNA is TGTGCCAGCAGCAAGACTAGCGGGGTGGGCCGATACAATGAGCAGTTCTTC.